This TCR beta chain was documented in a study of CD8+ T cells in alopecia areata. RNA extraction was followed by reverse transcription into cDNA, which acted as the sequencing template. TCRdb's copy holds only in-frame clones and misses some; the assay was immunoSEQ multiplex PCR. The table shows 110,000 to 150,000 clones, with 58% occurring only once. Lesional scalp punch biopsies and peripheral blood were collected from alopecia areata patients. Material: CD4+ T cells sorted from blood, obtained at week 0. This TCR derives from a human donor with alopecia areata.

The CDR3 nucleotides read TGTGCCAGCAGTTTATTGTCCGCCGGGGATACGCAGTATTTT. Its translation: CASSLLSAGDTQYF. The gene calls are TRBV27 and TRBJ2-3, with unresolved D. Germline V gives CDR1 MNHEY, CDR2 SMNVEV (reference sequence). V was cut by 1 base and J by 6 bases, with 11 bases left in between. The CDR3 spans 14 residues.